Listed below are T cell receptor beta chains from one sample, sequenced in a study of OX40 agonist ivuxolimab in advanced cancers. The method was immunoSEQ multiplex PCR; TCRdb's version includes in-frame clones alone and lacks a portion of them. The table includes more than 55,000 clones, over 80% detected once. The sample here was CD4+ or CD8+ T cells sorted from blood, taken in a trial of the OX40 agonist ivuxolimab. The receptors derive from an adult with an advanced solid tumor such as melanoma, head and neck, liver or kidney cancer. Both conserved end residues are part of each CDR3. Fields, in order: J gene, V gene, CDR3 length, CDR3 protein.

>TRBJ1-1|TRBV2|12
CASGQGHTEAFF
>TRBJ1-1|TRBV5-1|16
CASSSLGTGMNTEAFF
>TRBJ1-5|TRBV19|15
CASSISRQPNQPQHF
>TRBJ2-1|TRBV20-1|11
CSARGLVEQFF
>TRBJ1-1|TRBV15|13
CATSRDRALEAFF
>TRBJ2-1|TRBV9|16
CASSSAAASLYNEQFF
>TRBJ1-2|TRBV30|13
CAWREENRYGYTF
>TRBJ2-1|TRBV5-5|15
CASSLFQRGYNEQFF
>TRBJ1-1|TRBV5-4|13
CASSLEINTEAFF
>TRBJ2-4|TRBV28|15
CASSLSQIAKNIQYF
>TRBJ2-7|TRBV19|18
CASTGPRTDPRGSYEQYF
>TRBJ1-2|TRBV29-1|12
CSGLGQNYGYTF
>TRBJ2-7|TRBV19|15
CASSIEAGPGYEQYF
>TRBJ2-5|TRBV9|13
CASSVSPQETQYF
>TRBJ2-2|TRBV19|17
CASSITKGTSSTGELFF
>TRBJ2-7|TRBV19|16
CASSIAREGYPYEQYF
>TRBJ2-1|TRBV10-1|15
CASSDTSGGRNEQFF
>TRBJ1-1|TRBV19|13
CASTPASYTEAFF
>TRBJ2-6|TRBV18|17
CASSPPWQGDGANVLTF
>TRBJ1-5|TRBV4-1|16
CASSLGEDSRNQPQHF
>TRBJ1-1|TRBV29-1|14
CSVGPGPMNTEAFF
>TRBJ2-3|TRBV11-3|13
CASSPTFGDTQYF
>TRBJ1-5|TRBV28|13
CASSPIQGQPQHF
>TRBJ2-3|TRBV7-9|15
CASSSGASSTDTQYF
>TRBJ1-5|TRBV7-9|14
CASSLAAGSQPQHF
>-|TRBV28|14
CASSSTTGTYEQYF
>TRBJ1-2|TRBV20-1|10
CSARLTTATF
>TRBJ2-5|TRBV7-9|19
CASSLSRGLAGGGTETQYF
>-|TRBV18|14
CASSSGTGSYEQYF
>TRBJ1-2|TRBV4-1|16
CASSHAGTGAGYGYTF
>TRBJ2-3|TRBV28|16
CASSTLIPISTDTQYF
>TRBJ1-1|TRBV20-1|9
CSRNTEAFF
>TRBJ1-5|TRBV2|14
CASKRLNSNQPQHF
>TRBJ1-1|TRBV19|13
CASSIKGWAEAFF
>TRBJ2-3|TRBV7-9|13
CASSRDPTDTQYF
>TRBJ2-1|TRBV5-1|16
CASSLAEGTGQNEQFF
>TRBJ1-2|TRBV11-2|13
CASSPGQALGYTF
>TRBJ1-2|TRBV28|15
CASNPSGEGNYGYTF
>TRBJ1-2|TRBV6-5|15
CASKGGWADLYGYTF
>TRBJ1-6|TRBV19|14
CASTSTGHASPLHF
>TRBJ2-1|TRBV5-6|16
CASSLEEGTVNNEQFF
>TRBJ1-1|TRBV6-6|14
CASRYDRGGTEAFF
>TRBJ2-1|TRBV27|13
CASSSVGYNEQFF
>TRBJ1-6|TRBV11-1|12
CASSFSNSPLHF
>TRBJ2-7|TRBV20-1|11
CSKTDPYEQYF
>TRBJ1-3|TRBV6-1|15
CASSQRGAAGNTIYF
>TRBJ2-1|TRBV10-3|13
CAAGTSSYNEQFF
>TRBJ1-5|TRBV18|14
CASSPNRDNQPQHF
>TRBJ1-1|TRBV6-1|15
CASRLGDSFVTEAFF
>TRBJ2-3|TRBV27|17
CASSPRTSGRVADTQYF
>TRBJ1-1|TRBV20-1|11
CSARRTGEAFF
>TRBJ2-3|TRBV19|16
CASNPRLGEGTDTQYF
>TRBJ2-6|TRBV27|19
CASSLVGTGGVSGANVLTF
>TRBJ2-7|TRBV5-1|12
CASSSQTYEQYF
>TRBJ1-5|TRBV6-1|14
CASSERRAYQPQHF
>TRBJ2-4|TRBV5-8|15
CASSPFGTGLDIQYF
>TRBJ1-2|TRBV10-3|13
CANTPQVNYGYTF
>TRBJ2-1|TRBV9|16
CASSVASSGAYNEQFF
>TRBJ2-7|TRBV28|16
CASSLDRQGFEDEQYF
>TRBJ2-6|TRBV7-9|17
CASSSTGTPSGANVLTF